Reported below is one TCR beta chain. The target antigen is unknown. PCR was performed using 60 Vbeta and 13 Jbeta primers. TCRdb's table, derived via immunoSEQ multiplex PCR, lists solely in-frame clones and lacks some. The sample has around 200,000 clones, about 88% seen once. The sample originates from a study of cytomegalovirus exposure and HLA in healthy donors. General observations from the study: Specificity of three CMV-associated chains for CMV antigens was verified in vitro. The authors later found HLA-associated TCR beta chains more clonally expanded than equally common others. Immune exposure data for these donors was limited to CMV serostatus. The study reported that TCR beta sequences accurately predicted HLA-A and HLA-B alleles in most subjects.

The V gene's germline CDR1 is SEHNR and CDR2 FQNEAQ (reference sequence). The CDR3 has 19 amino acids. Losses at the gene ends were 1 base for V and 3 bases for J; bases not matched to a gene: 9. The receptor was derived from a woman under 40 in good health and CMV-seronegative. The chain carries TRBV7-9 and TRBJ2-1, with 13 bases identical to TRBD2. Sample: PBMCs. The CDR3 here is CASSLGRTSGRGSYNEQFF. As DNA, the CDR3 is TGTGCCAGCAGCTTAGGGAGGACTAGCGGGAGAGGAAGCTACAATGAGCAGTTCTTC.